Following are 15 T cell receptor beta chains from one sample sequenced in a study of PD-1 blockade in classical Hodgkin lymphoma (dated by TCRdb to 2020 to 2021). Libraries were prepared through the immunoSEQ multiplex PCR assay. TCRdb obtained this table from immuneACCESS and retained in-frame rearrangements with V and J assigned. These tables miss some clones; where compared with another copy, unresolved V genes account for less than half of the shortfall, and the remainder is unexplained. In this sample the table shows tens of thousands of clones, more than 80% of which occur a single time. In total, the top ten clones hold around 8.7% of the sample. In light of the paper, this sample's time point label describes: cycle 2 day 1 (C2D1) of nivolumab. Relapse after autologous stem cell transplantation had occurred in all trial patients, and cohorts A, B and C were distinguished by prior brentuximab vedotin exposure.

Here the sequenced sample was peripheral blood mononuclear cells (PBMCs), taken before the second cycle of nivolumab. The receptors derive from a human donor with classical Hodgkin lymphoma.

The rearrangement uses TRBV13 and TRBJ1-1; D not resolved. This CDR3 spans 14 amino acids. With 0 bases removed from V and 1 base from J, the gap between germline ends came to 6 bases. CDR1 is PRHDT, CDR2 FYEKMQ, per germline (reference sequence). Here the CDR3 DNA reads TGTGCCAGCAGCTTAGGCCCAGGGAACACTGAAGCTTTCTTT. This codes for CASSLGPGNTEAFF.

This chain links TRBV10-3 with TRBJ2-2; 9 bases fit TRBD1. The germline CDR1 and CDR2 sequences are ENHRY and SYGVKD. The CDR3 sequence is 15 residues long. The V segment lost 7 bases and the J segment 4 bases; nucleotides outside the gene matches: 7. The CDR3 sequence: CAITETGGPTGELFF. CDR3 coding DNA: TGTGCCATCACCGAAACAGGGGGCCCCACCGGGGAGCTGTTTTTT.

This clone appeared once. V is TRBV4-1 and J is TRBJ2-3; D not resolved. The CDR3 has 17 residues. V dropped 1 base and J dropped 0 bases, with 14 bases sitting between them. Germline loops: CDR1 MGHRA, CDR2 YSYEKL. The CDR3 sequence: CASSQGSWLNSTDTQYF. The CDR3 region has the DNA TGCGCCAGCAGCCAAGGTTCATGGCTGAATAGCACAGATACGCAGTATTTT.

In its sample, this clone was seen a few times. The chain is built from TRBV7-9 and TRBJ2-3; TRBD1 matches at 8 bases. The CDR3 contains 17 residues. The trim removed 5 bases at V and 0 bases at J, leaving 10 bases unmatched. The germline gives CDR1 SEHNR, CDR2 FQNEAQ (reference sequence). This CDR3 is CASSPVGQGPSTDTQYF. CDR3 nucleotide sequence: TGTGCCAGCAGCCCCGTCGGACAGGGCCCTAGCACAGATACGCAGTATTTT.

The DNA of the CDR3 is TGTGCCAGCAGCTGGAGTATGAACACTGAAGCTTTCTTT. Protein product: CASSWSMNTEAFF. The genes are TRBV5-5 and TRBJ1-1; D is unclear. The CDR3 covers 13 residues. Germline V gives CDR1 SGHKS, CDR2 YYEKEE (reference sequence). V lost 3 bases and J 0 bases, leaving 6 bases between the germline ends.

The chain couples TRBV11-3 to TRBJ2-1; D assignment may be TRBD1 or TRBD2 (5 bases each). CDR1 is SGHNT, CDR2 YENEEA, per germline. V shed 3 bases and J shed 4 bases, with 10 bases lying between them. This CDR3 is 14 amino acids long. The DNA of the CDR3 is TGTGCCAGCAGCTTCAGTGGGGGATACAATGAGCAGTTCTTC. Translating gives CASSFSGGYNEQFF.

The gene calls are TRBV11-1 and TRBJ1-1; 9 bases are a match to TRBD1. The CDR3 runs 13 residues. CDR1 and CDR2 from the germline V gene are SGHAT and FQDESV (reference sequence). The ends lost 10 bases at V and 4 bases at J; junction bases unmatched: 7. The CDR3 nucleotides are TGTGCCACCGGACAGGGGATCGGCACTGAAGCTTTCTTT. Its protein product is CATGQGIGTEAFF. The entire variable domain, with the rest obtained from reference TRBV11-1 and TRBJ1-1, is as follows: EAEVAQSPRYKITEKSQAVAFWCDPISGHATLYWYRQILGQGPELLVQFQDESVVDDSQLPKDRFSAERLKGVDSTLKIQPAELGDSAMYLCATGQGIGTEAFFGQGTRLTVV.

CDR3 in DNA: TGTGCCAGCAGCCAAGGGCCGGGGGAGGGATCTTCACCCCTCCACTTT. This encodes CASSQGPGEGSSPLHF. This chain connects TRBV4-2 to TRBJ1-6; TRBD1 is a possible D gene (5 bases). Trimming shortened V by 1 base and J by 9 bases, and 16 bases separated the two germline ends. CDR1 is LGHNA, CDR2 YNFKEQ, per germline. CDR3 length: 16 residues.

The sample holds one count of this clone. The chain combines TRBV5-1 with TRBJ1-6; a possible D gene is TRBD1 (5 bases). The CDR3 is made up of 16 amino acids. Trimming took off 2 bases at V and 6 bases at J, with 15 bases between the two ends. Per the germline V gene, CDR1 is SGHRS and CDR2 is YFSETQ. CDR3 in DNA: TGCGCCAGCAGCTTACGATCCGGGACGTTTAATTCACCCCTCCACTTT. Its protein is CASSLRSGTFNSPLHF.

The chain's CDR3 is CARSCGTEAFF. Written as DNA, the CDR3 is TGTGCCAGAAGCTGCGGTACTGAAGCTTTCTTT. The V and J genes are TRBV5-3 and TRBJ1-1, with D unclear. Being an ORF, TRBV5-3 has a function that is uncertain. Trimming took 3 bases from V and 5 from J, leaving 5 bases between them. The CDR3 consists of 11 residues.

This rearrangement joins TRBV7-2 to TRBJ2-1; TRBD2 might be the D (6 bases). This CDR3 has 15 amino acids. V lost 5 bases to trimming and J lost 0 bases, with 11 bases between them. Looked up from germline, CDR1 is SGHTA and CDR2 is FQGNSA. In nucleotides, the CDR3 is TGTGCCAGCAGCCCCCTCGGGGGCTCCTACAATGAGCAGTTCTTC. Translating gives CASSPLGGSYNEQFF.

The genes are TRBV18 and TRBJ2-1; tentatively, D is TRBD1 (5 bases). V lost 6 bases and J lost 4, with 16 bases in between. From germline, CDR1 is KGHSH and CDR2 LQKENI. The CDR3 is 15 amino acids. CDR3 nucleotide sequence: TGTGCCAGCTCTCCCGACAGCCGCTCATACAATGAGCAGTTCTTC. It is translated as CASSPDSRSYNEQFF. Using reference TRBV18 and TRBJ2-1 for the parts outside the CDR3, the full variable domain is NAGVMQNPRHLVRRRGQEARLRCSPMKGHSHVYWYRQLPEEGLKFMVYLQKENIIDESGMPKERFSAEFPKEGPSILRIQQVVRGDSAAYFCASSPDSRSYNEQFFGPGTRLTVL.

CDR3 region: CASSFRQGPYSGNTIYF. The CDR3 DNA is TGTGCCAGCAGCTTTCGACAGGGGCCTTACTCTGGAAACACCATATATTTT. V gene TRBV5-4 combines with J gene TRBJ1-3; 8 bases map to TRBD1. The CDR3 consists of 17 residues. The V gene's germline CDR1 is SGHNT and CDR2 YYREEE (reference sequence). The ends lost 2 bases at V and 0 bases at J; junction bases unmatched: 7.

The chain employs TRBV28 and TRBJ2-3; D gene unclear. The length of the CDR3 is 14 residues. Germline CDR1 reads MDHEN; CDR2 reads SYDVKM. Trimming stripped 5 bases from V and 2 bases from J, with 11 bases between. The CDR3 spells CASSHQIATDTQYF. CDR3 in DNA: TGTGCCAGCAGTCACCAAATAGCCACAGATACGCAGTATTTT.

The rearrangement joins TRBV30 to TRBJ2-3; TRBD1 matches 9 bases. CDR1 GTSNPN and CDR2 SVGIG come from the germline V gene (reference sequence). This CDR3 contains 17 residues. V shed 0 bases, J shed 0 bases, and the junction held 7 bases outside the gene matches. CDR3: CAWSVRGQGLSTDTQYF. CDR3 bases: TGTGCCTGGAGTGTACGGGGACAGGGCCTCAGCACAGATACGCAGTATTTT.